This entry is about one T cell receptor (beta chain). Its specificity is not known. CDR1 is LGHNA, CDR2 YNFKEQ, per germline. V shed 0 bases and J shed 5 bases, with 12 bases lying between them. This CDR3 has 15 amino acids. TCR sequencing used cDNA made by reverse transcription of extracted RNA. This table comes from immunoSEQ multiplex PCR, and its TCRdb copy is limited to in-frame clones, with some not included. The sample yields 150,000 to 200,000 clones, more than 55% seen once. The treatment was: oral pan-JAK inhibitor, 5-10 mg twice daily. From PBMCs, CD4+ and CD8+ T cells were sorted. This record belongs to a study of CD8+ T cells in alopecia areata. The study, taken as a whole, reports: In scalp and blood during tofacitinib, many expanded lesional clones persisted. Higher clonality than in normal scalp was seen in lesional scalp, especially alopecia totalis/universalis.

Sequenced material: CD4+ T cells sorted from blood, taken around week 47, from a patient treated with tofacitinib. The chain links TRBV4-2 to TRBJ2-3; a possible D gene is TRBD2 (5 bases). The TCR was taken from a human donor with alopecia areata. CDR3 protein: CASSQDALAGDTQYF. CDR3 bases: TGTGCCAGCAGCCAAGATGCGCTAGCTGGAGATACGCAGTATTTT.